The T cell receptor beta chain under discussion was sequenced for a study of blood T cell repertoires in COVID-19. In the study overall: PBMCs, B-cell-depleted T cells, or T cells provided the cDNA or gDNA that made up the material.

In the original processing: Nucleated cell number was recorded as an estimate derived from reference gene primer amplification. Data came from immunoSEQ multiplex PCR; TCRdb stores just in-frame clones and leaves some out. That table furnishes V, J and clone size, whereas the DNA furnished D and trimming. Found here are 300,000 to 400,000 clones, about 90% of them singletons; the top ten hold about 5%. Only a few counts were recorded for this clone. The ends lost 2 bases at V and 1 base at J; junction bases unmatched: 3. This CDR3 has 16 residues. From germline, CDR1 is ENHRY and CDR2 SYGVKD. This clonotype was obtained from a man in his thirties or forties who had recovered from COVID-19. The sequenced material came from PBMCs or T cells enriched from blood (not recorded which). The chain recombines TRBV10-3 with TRBJ1-1; 11 bases align to TRBD1. This chain's CDR3 is CAISEGTGGTNTEAFF. CDR3 in DNA: TGTGCCATCAGTGAGGGGACAGGGGGAACGAACACTGAAGCTTTCTTT.